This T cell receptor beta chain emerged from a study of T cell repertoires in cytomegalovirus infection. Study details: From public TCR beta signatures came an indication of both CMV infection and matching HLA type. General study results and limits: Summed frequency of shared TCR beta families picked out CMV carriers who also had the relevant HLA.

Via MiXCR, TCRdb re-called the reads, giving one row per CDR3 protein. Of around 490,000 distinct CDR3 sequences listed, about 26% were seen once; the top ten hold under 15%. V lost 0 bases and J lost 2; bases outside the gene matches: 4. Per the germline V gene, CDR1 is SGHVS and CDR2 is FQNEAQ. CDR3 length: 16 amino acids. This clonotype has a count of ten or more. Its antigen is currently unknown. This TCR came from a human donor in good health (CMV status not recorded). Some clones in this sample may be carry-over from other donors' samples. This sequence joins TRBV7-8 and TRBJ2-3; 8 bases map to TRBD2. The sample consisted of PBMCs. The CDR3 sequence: CASSLAGSGVTDTQYF. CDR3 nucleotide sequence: TGTGCCAGCAGCTTAGCGGGTAGCGGGGTCACAGATACGCAGTATTTT.